This is a list of T cell receptor beta chains from one sample in a study of T-cell memory formation after mild COVID-19. TCRdb processed the 5' RACE reads anew with MiXCR; each CDR3 protein has one entry. The sample yields 200,000 or so distinct CDR3 sequences, over 9% seen once. The sample taken for sequencing was PBMCs or a T cell subset sorted from them (not recorded which). The source of these receptors is a man between 18 and 35 years old who had mild COVID-19 (a few samples of this study predate the infection). Cell type and time point are not known. The CDR3 runs from the conserved cysteine through the conserved F or W. Each record gives: J gene, clone size, CDR3 length, V gene, D gene, CDR3 protein, CDR3 DNA. A D gene is named only where the DNA matches it firmly. Some rows have no size entry. The others give once, few or many, or a class for an expanded clone.

j_call: TRBJ2-1
clone_size: few
cdr3_length: 14
v_call: TRBV10-2
d_call: -
cdr3_aa: CASSTWGALNEQFF
cdr3_nt: TGCGCCAGCAGTACGTGGGGGGCTCTTAATGAGCAGTTCTTC

j_call: TRBJ1-1
clone_size: many
cdr3_length: 15
v_call: TRBV19
d_call: -
cdr3_aa: CASIPGLGRNTEAFF
cdr3_nt: TGTGCCAGTATCCCCGGGTTGGGGAGGAACACTGAAGCTTTCTTT

j_call: TRBJ2-1
clone_size: few
cdr3_length: 12
v_call: TRBV12-3/TRBV12-4
d_call: -
cdr3_aa: CASSGRYNEQFF
cdr3_nt: TGTGCCAGCAGTGGGAGGTACAATGAGCAGTTCTTC

j_call: TRBJ2-3
clone_size: few
cdr3_length: 17
v_call: TRBV6-4
d_call: TRBD2
cdr3_aa: CASSDTPSGSVTDTQYF
cdr3_nt: TGTGCCAGCAGTGACACCCCTAGCGGGAGCGTCACAGATACGCAGTATTTT

j_call: TRBJ1-5
clone_size: few
cdr3_length: 13
v_call: TRBV20-1
d_call: TRBD1
cdr3_aa: CSAEDRRFQPQHF
cdr3_nt: TGCAGTGCTGAGGACAGGCGCTTCCAGCCCCAGCATTTT

j_call: TRBJ1-5
clone_size: -
cdr3_length: 15
v_call: TRBV6-2/TRBV6-3
d_call: -
cdr3_aa: CASSKTGDSNQPQHF
cdr3_nt: TGTGCCAGCAGTAAAACGGGGGATAGCAATCAGCCCCAGCATTTT

j_call: TRBJ1-1
clone_size: many
cdr3_length: 13
v_call: TRBV29-1
d_call: -
cdr3_aa: CSVEKGWDTEAFF
cdr3_nt: TGCAGCGTTGAGAAGGGTTGGGACACTGAAGCTTTCTTT

j_call: TRBJ2-5
clone_size: -
cdr3_length: 14
v_call: TRBV5-1
d_call: -
cdr3_aa: CASSLIQGQETQYF
cdr3_nt: TGCGCCAGCAGCTTGATTCAGGGGCAAGAGACCCAGTACTTC

j_call: TRBJ1-1
clone_size: few
cdr3_length: 15
v_call: TRBV2
d_call: -
cdr3_aa: CASSEQLSPGVEAFF
cdr3_nt: TGTGCCAGCAGTGAACAGTTATCTCCGGGGGTTGAAGCTTTCTTT

j_call: TRBJ1-5
clone_size: few
cdr3_length: 14
v_call: TRBV6-6
d_call: -
cdr3_aa: CASNPDMSNQPQHF
cdr3_nt: TGTGCCAGCAACCCCGACATGAGCAATCAGCCCCAGCATTTT

j_call: TRBJ2-5
clone_size: many
cdr3_length: 12
v_call: TRBV2
d_call: -
cdr3_aa: CASRTTGETQYF
cdr3_nt: TGTGCCAGCAGGACCACAGGGGAGACCCAGTACTTC

j_call: TRBJ1-1
clone_size: -
cdr3_length: 14
v_call: TRBV6-5
d_call: -
cdr3_aa: CASSYDRARTEAFF
cdr3_nt: TGTGCCAGCAGTTACGATCGGGCGAGGACTGAAGCTTTCTTT

j_call: TRBJ2-5
clone_size: few
cdr3_length: 18
v_call: TRBV2
d_call: TRBD1
cdr3_aa: CASSEALPRSDREETQYF
cdr3_nt: TGTGCCAGCAGTGAAGCGCTTCCAAGATCAGACAGGGAAGAGACCCAGTACTTC

j_call: TRBJ1-1
clone_size: few
cdr3_length: 14
v_call: TRBV12-3/TRBV12-4
d_call: -
cdr3_aa: CASSQTGGGTEAFF
cdr3_nt: TGTGCCAGCAGCCAGACAGGAGGAGGCACTGAAGCTTTCTTT

j_call: TRBJ1-4
clone_size: -
cdr3_length: 21
v_call: TRBV7-9
d_call: TRBD1
cdr3_aa: CASSSYTGTGTTPTTNEKLFF
cdr3_nt: TGTGCCAGCAGCTCTTACACCGGGACAGGGACTACCCCCACAACTAATGAAAAACTGTTTTTT

j_call: TRBJ2-1
clone_size: many
cdr3_length: 14
v_call: TRBV10-3
d_call: -
cdr3_aa: CAITYSDIYNEQFF
cdr3_nt: TGTGCCATCACCTATAGTGATATCTACAATGAGCAGTTCTTC

j_call: TRBJ1-1
clone_size: -
cdr3_length: 16
v_call: TRBV4-3
d_call: TRBD1
cdr3_aa: CASSHYPGTGNTEAFF
cdr3_nt: TGCGCCAGCAGCCATTACCCCGGGACAGGGAACACTGAAGCTTTCTTT

j_call: TRBJ2-3
clone_size: few
cdr3_length: 12
v_call: TRBV10-3
d_call: -
cdr3_aa: CAIRRTQDTQYF
cdr3_nt: TGTGCCATCAGACGGACACAGGATACGCAGTATTTT

j_call: TRBJ1-4
clone_size: -
cdr3_length: 15
v_call: TRBV4-1
d_call: -
cdr3_aa: CASSQDPPLVGKLFF
cdr3_nt: TGCGCCAGCAGCCAAGATCCCCCCTTGGTTGGGAAACTGTTTTTT

j_call: TRBJ2-1
clone_size: -
cdr3_length: 15
v_call: TRBV7-2
d_call: TRBD2
cdr3_aa: CASSLAGGRYNEQFF
cdr3_nt: TGTGCCAGCAGCTTAGCGGGGGGGAGGTACAATGAGCAGTTCTTC

j_call: TRBJ1-6
clone_size: -
cdr3_length: 14
v_call: TRBV25-1
d_call: TRBD1
cdr3_aa: CASSVTGVNSPLHF
cdr3_nt: TGTGCCAGCAGTGTAACAGGGGTTAATTCACCCCTCCACTTT

j_call: TRBJ1-4
clone_size: few
cdr3_length: 13
v_call: TRBV7-9
d_call: -
cdr3_aa: CASTLQSGEKLFF
cdr3_nt: TGTGCCAGCACCCTACAATCTGGTGAAAAACTGTTTTTT

j_call: TRBJ1-5
clone_size: few
cdr3_length: 13
v_call: TRBV6-5
d_call: -
cdr3_aa: CASSWTKNQPQHF
cdr3_nt: TGTGCCAGCAGTTGGACAAAAAATCAGCCCCAGCATTTT

j_call: TRBJ2-5
clone_size: -
cdr3_length: 10
v_call: TRBV20-1
d_call: -
cdr3_aa: CSATTETQYF
cdr3_nt: TGCAGTGCGACGACGGAGACCCAGTACTTC

j_call: TRBJ2-2
clone_size: -
cdr3_length: 14
v_call: TRBV9
d_call: -
cdr3_aa: CASSVVGGGGELFF
cdr3_nt: TGTGCCAGCAGCGTAGTAGGAGGAGGGGGGGAGCTGTTTTTT

j_call: TRBJ2-6
clone_size: -
cdr3_length: 19
v_call: TRBV24-1
d_call: TRBD1
cdr3_aa: CATSDYPGQGNAGANVLTF
cdr3_nt: TGTGCCACCAGTGATTATCCGGGACAGGGGAACGCTGGGGCCAACGTCCTGACTTTC

j_call: TRBJ2-6
clone_size: few
cdr3_length: 14
v_call: TRBV4-3
d_call: -
cdr3_aa: CASSQGLWANVLTF
cdr3_nt: TGCGCCAGCAGCCAAGGTCTCTGGGCCAACGTCCTGACTTTC

j_call: TRBJ2-7
clone_size: -
cdr3_length: 15
v_call: TRBV10-3
d_call: TRBD1
cdr3_aa: CAMGAGGQGMWEQYF
cdr3_nt: TGTGCCATGGGGGCCGGGGGACAGGGGATGTGGGAGCAGTACTTC

j_call: TRBJ2-1
clone_size: many
cdr3_length: 16
v_call: TRBV28
d_call: -
cdr3_aa: CASSSTQGYAYNEQFF
cdr3_nt: TGTGCCAGCAGTTCAACTCAGGGGTATGCCTACAATGAGCAGTTCTTC

j_call: TRBJ2-3
clone_size: few
cdr3_length: 16
v_call: TRBV18
d_call: -
cdr3_aa: CASSPPGAQGTDTQYF
cdr3_nt: TGTGCCAGCTCACCACCGGGGGCGCAGGGCACAGATACGCAGTATTTT

j_call: TRBJ1-1
clone_size: many
cdr3_length: 14
v_call: TRBV18
d_call: -
cdr3_aa: CASSPLSDLTEAFF
cdr3_nt: TGTGCCAGCTCACCACTTTCGGACCTCACTGAAGCTTTCTTT

j_call: TRBJ2-1
clone_size: -
cdr3_length: 11
v_call: TRBV10-3
d_call: TRBD2
cdr3_aa: CATRTSGEQFF
cdr3_nt: TGTGCCACCCGGACTAGCGGGGAGCAGTTCTTC

j_call: TRBJ2-5
clone_size: -
cdr3_length: 14
v_call: TRBV27
d_call: TRBD1
cdr3_aa: CASRTGYDRETQYF
cdr3_nt: TGTGCCAGCAGGACAGGGTATGATAGGGAGACCCAGTACTTC

j_call: TRBJ2-7
clone_size: -
cdr3_length: 16
v_call: TRBV5-4
d_call: TRBD2
cdr3_aa: CASSSPSGESSYEQYF
cdr3_nt: TGTGCCAGCAGCTCCCCGAGCGGGGAGAGCTCCTACGAGCAGTACTTC

j_call: TRBJ2-5
clone_size: few
cdr3_length: 15
v_call: TRBV2
d_call: TRBD2
cdr3_aa: CASSDLRGGSETQYF
cdr3_nt: TGTGCCAGCAGTGATCTGCGGGGGGGCTCGGAGACCCAGTACTTC

j_call: TRBJ2-4
clone_size: -
cdr3_length: 14
v_call: TRBV13
d_call: -
cdr3_aa: CASSSRLGRNIQYF
cdr3_nt: TGTGCCAGCAGCTCACGTTTGGGTCGGAACATTCAGTACTTC

j_call: TRBJ2-3
clone_size: few
cdr3_length: 15
v_call: TRBV7-9
d_call: -
cdr3_aa: CASSLGPPSGDTQYF
cdr3_nt: TGTGCCAGCAGCTTAGGCCCACCATCTGGCGATACGCAGTATTTT

j_call: TRBJ2-6
clone_size: -
cdr3_length: 19
v_call: TRBV13
d_call: TRBD2
cdr3_aa: CASKGRWDYRGSGANVLTF
cdr3_nt: TGTGCCAGCAAAGGAAGATGGGACTATCGGGGCTCTGGGGCCAACGTCCTGACTTTC

j_call: TRBJ1-1
clone_size: few
cdr3_length: 14
v_call: TRBV7-2
d_call: TRBD1
cdr3_aa: CASSERQGGPEAFF
cdr3_nt: TGTGCCAGCAGCGAAAGACAGGGTGGCCCTGAAGCTTTCTTT

j_call: TRBJ2-5
clone_size: -
cdr3_length: 12
v_call: TRBV12-3/TRBV12-4
d_call: -
cdr3_aa: CASTPNGETQYF
cdr3_nt: TGTGCCAGCACCCCTAATGGAGAGACCCAGTACTTC

j_call: TRBJ1-6
clone_size: few
cdr3_length: 14
v_call: TRBV4-3
d_call: -
cdr3_aa: CASSQEGWGSPLHF
cdr3_nt: TGCGCCAGCAGCCAAGAAGGGTGGGGTTCACCCCTCCACTTT

j_call: TRBJ2-3
clone_size: -
cdr3_length: 14
v_call: TRBV11-2
d_call: -
cdr3_aa: CASSPTGSPDTQYF
cdr3_nt: TGTGCCAGCAGCCCGACAGGTTCACCAGATACGCAGTATTTT

j_call: TRBJ2-2
clone_size: few
cdr3_length: 17
v_call: TRBV6-5
d_call: TRBD2
cdr3_aa: CASRKGLAGGDTGELFF
cdr3_nt: TGTGCCAGCAGAAAGGGACTAGCGGGGGGGGACACCGGGGAGCTGTTTTTT

j_call: TRBJ1-2
clone_size: few
cdr3_length: 16
v_call: TRBV20-1
d_call: -
cdr3_aa: CSAIENPSSLQGGYTF
cdr3_nt: TGCAGTGCTATTGAAAACCCCTCGAGCCTTCAGGGCGGCTACACCTTC

j_call: TRBJ1-4
clone_size: many
cdr3_length: 11
v_call: TRBV5-5
d_call: -
cdr3_aa: CASSLVEKLFF
cdr3_nt: TGTGCCAGCAGCTTGGTCGAAAAACTGTTTTTT

j_call: TRBJ2-7
clone_size: many
cdr3_length: 13
v_call: TRBV5-1
d_call: TRBD1
cdr3_aa: CASSSTGDGEQYF
cdr3_nt: TGCGCCAGCAGCTCAACAGGGGATGGCGAGCAGTACTTC

j_call: TRBJ2-7
clone_size: -
cdr3_length: 13
v_call: TRBV25-1
d_call: -
cdr3_aa: CASIGTGAGEQYF
cdr3_nt: TGTGCCAGCATTGGGACGGGGGCCGGCGAGCAGTACTTC